The 27 T cell receptor beta chains below all came from one sample that was sequenced in a study of radiation and T cells in renal cell carcinoma. Some clones are missing from TCRdb's copy, which holds only in-frame ones; the method was immunoSEQ multiplex PCR. The sample lists tens of thousands of clones; approximately 81% were seen once. The time point was: blood 4 weeks post-SBRT, at nephrectomy. Treatment: 15 Gy SBRT to primary tumor, nephrectomy 4 weeks later. This sample comprised blood, obtained from a patient whose treatment included radiotherapy and nephrectomy. The receptor source for this set is a man aged 60 to 69 with renal cell carcinoma.

The chain employs TRBV2 and TRBJ1-1; D call uncertain. V was shortened by 0 bases and J by 8 bases, with 13 bases between the two germline ends. There are 14 residues in the CDR3. Germline CDR1 reads SNHLY; CDR2 reads FYNNEI. The CDR3 protein is CASSEALLSQEAFF. The CDR3 bases are TGTGCCAGCAGTGAAGCGCTTTTGAGTCAGGAAGCTTTCTTT.

The chain couples TRBV4-1 to TRBJ2-1; D gene uncertain. V was trimmed by 0 bases and J by 8 bases, leaving 11 bases between them. The germline V gene encodes CDR1 MGHRA and CDR2 YSYEKL. The CDR3 sequence is 14 residues long. The CDR3 protein is CASSQEVLGDEQFF. The CDR3 nucleotides are TGCGCCAGCAGCCAAGAGGTGCTTGGGGATGAGCAGTTCTTC.

The rearrangement joins TRBV25-1 to TRBJ2-4, with TRBD1 matching over 9 bases. CDR1 and CDR2 from the germline V gene are MGHDK and SYGVNS. V shed 4 bases, J shed 7 bases, and the junction held 8 bases outside the gene matches. The CDR3 spans 15 residues. CDR3 DNA: TGTGCCAGCAGTGCCAGCGGGACAGGGCGTAACATTCAGTACTTC. It encodes CASSASGTGRNIQYF.

In its sample, this clone ranks as medium-sized. DNA of the CDR3: TGTGCCATCAGTGAGTTGGCGGGTCGCGCTGAAAAACTGTTTTTT. Translated: CAISELAGRAEKLFF. The gene calls are TRBV10-3 and TRBJ1-4; D remains unclear. With 1 base removed from V and 7 bases from J, the gap between germline ends came to 13 bases. This CDR3 is 15 amino acids long. CDR1 is ENHRY and CDR2 is SYGVKD in the germline V gene.

The gene calls are TRBV4-1 and TRBJ2-3; TRBD2 aligns across 7 bases. This CDR3 comprises 14 residues. V gave up 3 bases and J gave up 8 bases; unmatched junction bases: 8. Germline-derived CDR1 and CDR2 are MGHRA and YSYEKL. This chain's CDR3 is CASSQGLLDGTQYF. The CDR3 DNA follows: TGCGCCAGCAGCCAGGGACTACTAGATGGTACGCAGTATTTT.

The chain uses TRBV9 and TRBJ2-4; TRBD2 matches 12 bases. The CDR3 loop spans 16 amino acids. The trim removed 3 bases at V and 8 bases at J, leaving 9 bases unmatched. Germline V gene sequence: CDR1 SGDLS, CDR2 YYNGEE. The CDR3 reads CASSADLAGGDDIQYF. The CDR3 coding sequence is TGTGCCAGCAGCGCAGACCTAGCGGGAGGGGATGACATTCAGTACTTC.

The rearrangement joins TRBV19 to TRBJ1-1; 9 bases map to TRBD1. The CDR3 is 14 residues long. Germline CDR1 reads LNHDA; CDR2 reads SQIVND (reference sequence). Losses at the gene ends were 7 bases for V and 5 bases for J; bases not matched to a gene: 8. CDR3 in DNA: TGTGCCAGTAAACCTGGACAGGGGTGGACTGAAGCTTTCTTT. Its translation is CASKPGQGWTEAFF. Supplemented by reference TRBV19 and TRBJ1-1, the full variable domain reads DGGITQSPKYLFRKEGQNVTLSCEQNLNHDAMYWYRQDPGQGLRLIYYSQIVNDFQKGDIAEGYSVSREKKESFPLTVTSAQKNPTAFYLCASKPGQGWTEAFFGQGTRLTVV.

The chain links TRBV10-3 to TRBJ2-2; D might be TRBD2 (5 bases). Trimming took off 6 bases at V and 5 bases at J, with 16 bases between the two ends. The germline gives CDR1 ENHRY, CDR2 SYGVKD. The CDR3 covers 15 residues. CDR3 DNA: TGTGCCATCAGCCCTGGGCTAGCCGAGACCGGGGAGCTGTTTTTT. This codes for CAISPGLAETGELFF.

This sequence joins TRBV11-2 and TRBJ2-7; D gene unclear. The CDR3 consists of 11 residues. The V end was cut by 4 bases, the J end by 2 bases, with 3 bases between. Germline V gene lookup returns CDR1 SGHAT and CDR2 FQNNGV. CDR3 DNA: TGTGCCAGCAGCTGGGCCTACGAGCAGTACTTC. Translation gives CASSWAYEQYF.

This clone was observed a few times. V usage is TRBV5-6 and J usage is TRBJ1-3; tentatively, D is TRBD1 (5 bases). Trimming took 1 base from V and 1 from J, leaving 9 bases between them. The CDR3 runs 15 residues. Germline assignment: CDR1 SGHDT and CDR2 YYEEEE. This CDR3 is CASSLRGTSGNTIYF. The CDR3 nucleotides read TGTGCCAGCAGCTTGAGGGGTACTTCTGGAAACACCATATATTTT.

This clone has more than one count but fewer than ten. V usage is TRBV6-6 and J usage is TRBJ2-3, with D uncertain. Germline CDR1 is MNHNY and CDR2 is SVGAGI (reference sequence). This CDR3 has 13 residues. The V and J ends lost 8 bases and 2 bases respectively, with 11 bases between them. The CDR3 region is CASGRSYTDTQYF. DNA for the CDR3: TGTGCCAGCGGACGTTCGTACACAGATACGCAGTATTTT.

The CDR3 coding sequence is TGTGCCAGCAGCCTACTAGCGGGAGATTCCTACGAGCAGTACTTC. This translates into CASSLLAGDSYEQYF. The chain employs TRBV6-5 and TRBJ2-7, with 11 bases that match TRBD2. This CDR3 has 15 amino acids. Germline V CDR1 and CDR2: MNHEY, SVGAGI. Germline trimming cut 6 bases from V and 1 base from J; bases unmatched to any gene: 5.

This rearrangement joins TRBV5-6 to TRBJ2-5, with 9 bases lining up with TRBD2. Trimming at V came to 0 bases and at J to 12 bases, leaving 6 bases not matched to a gene. CDR1 is SGHDT, CDR2 YYEEEE, per germline. CDR3 length: 13 residues. The DNA of the CDR3 is TGTGCCAGCAGCTTGGTCATTAGCGGGGGAGAGTACTTC. This translates into CASSLVISGGEYF.

A single count supports this clone. The chain recombines TRBV19 with TRBJ1-2; TRBD1 agrees at 8 bases. This CDR3 is built from 16 residues. Germline V CDR1 and CDR2: LNHDA, SQIVND (reference sequence). The ends lost 1 base at V and 3 bases at J; junction bases unmatched: 7. The CDR3 DNA is TGTGCCAGTAGTATAGGCGGGACAGGACCATACTATGGCTACACCTTC. Its protein product is CASSIGGTGPYYGYTF.

The chain links TRBV6-1 to TRBJ2-5; 10 nucleotides match TRBD1. Trimming cost V 5 bases and J 4 bases; bases outside gene matches: 7. The CDR3 covers 15 residues. In germline, CDR1 is MNHNS, CDR2 SASEGT. The CDR3 nucleotides are TGTGCCAGCAGTCCTCGACAGGGGGCTCGAGAGACCCAGTACTTC. This encodes CASSPRQGARETQYF.

Ten or more counts support this clone. This sequence joins TRBV9 and TRBJ1-1, with D maybe TRBD1 (6 bases). Germline CDR1 SGDLS, CDR2 YYNGEE. This CDR3 spans 15 amino acids. V dropped 4 bases and J dropped 3 bases, with 16 bases sitting between them. CDR3 nucleotides: TGTGCCAGCAGCCCTGGGAGCGGGACACACACTGAAGCTTTCTTT. This codes for CASSPGSGTHTEAFF. The whole variable domain, remainder taken from reference TRBV9 and TRBJ1-1, is DSGVTQTPKHLITATGQRVTLRCSPRSGDLSVYWYQQSLDQGLQFLIQYYNGEERAKGNILERFSAQQFPDLHSELNLSSLELGDSALYFCASSPGSGTHTEAFFGQGTRLTVV.

The chain recombines TRBV7-9 with TRBJ1-2; the D gene is possibly TRBD1 (6 bases). Germline V gene sequence: CDR1 SEHNR, CDR2 FQNEAQ (reference sequence). The ends were cut back, 4 bases at V and 2 bases at J, with 11 bases in the middle. This CDR3 region has 14 residues. The chain's CDR3 is CASSYTTGNYGYTF. CDR3 sequence (DNA): TGTGCCAGCAGCTACACCACAGGGAACTATGGCTACACCTTC.

The rearrangement uses TRBV19 and TRBJ2-7; D uncertain. The germline CDR1 and CDR2 sequences are LNHDA and SQIVND (reference sequence). CDR3 length: 14 amino acids. V dropped 0 bases and J dropped 3 bases, with 9 bases sitting between them. The CDR3, as DNA: TGTGCCAGTAGTATAGAGGGAAGAGGCTACGAGCAGTACTTC. Translation: CASSIEGRGYEQYF. Full variable domain (outside the CDR3, taken from reference TRBV19 and TRBJ2-7): DGGITQSPKYLFRKEGQNVTLSCEQNLNHDAMYWYRQDPGQGLRLIYYSQIVNDFQKGDIAEGYSVSREKKESFPLTVTSAQKNPTAFYLCASSIEGRGYEQYFGPGTRLTVT.

The genes are TRBV4-3 and TRBJ2-4; D is possibly TRBD2 (6 bases). CDR1 is LGHNA, CDR2 YSLEER, per germline. This CDR3 comprises 15 residues. V lost 1 base, J lost 6 bases, and 13 bases lay in between. CDR3 coding DNA: TGCGCCAGCAGCCAAGTTGGGGGAGGCTCAAACATTCAGTACTTC. Translating it yields CASSQVGGGSNIQYF.

The chain employs TRBV30 and TRBJ2-7; D assignment may be TRBD1 or TRBD2 (5 bases each). The CDR3 consists of 15 residues. Trimming cost V 0 bases and J 2 bases, with 14 bases left between them. Germline V gives CDR1 GTSNPN, CDR2 SVGIG (reference sequence). The CDR3 spells CAWSVPGRVAYEQYF. Written as DNA, the CDR3 is TGTGCCTGGAGTGTACCGGGACGGGTCGCCTACGAGCAGTACTTC.

The chain combines TRBV19 with TRBJ1-1; D possibly corresponds to TRBD1 (6 bases). Germline V gene lookup returns CDR1 LNHDA and CDR2 SQIVND (reference sequence). The V end lost 10 bases, the J end lost 7 bases, and 19 bases lay between the germline ends. The CDR3 sequence is 13 residues long. CDR3 in DNA: TGTGCCACCGATAGGTGGGGGCTGGTTGAAGCTTTCTTT. Translated, it gives CATDRWGLVEAFF.

This rearrangement joins TRBV6-6 to TRBJ1-2; perhaps TRBD1 as D (5 bases). Trimming removed 8 bases from V and 4 bases from J, with 8 bases in between. Per the germline V gene, CDR1 is MNHNY and CDR2 is SVGAGI (reference sequence). The CDR3 loop spans 11 amino acids. The CDR3 region is CASDSSYGYTF. As DNA, the CDR3 is TGTGCCAGCGACAGCTCCTATGGCTACACCTTC.

The gene calls are TRBV27 and TRBJ2-7, with TRBD2 identical over 8 bases. The length of the CDR3 is 17 residues. Losses at the gene ends were 10 bases for V and 2 bases for J; bases not matched to a gene: 19. Per the germline V gene, CDR1 is MNHEY and CDR2 is SMNVEV (reference sequence). CDR3 region: CATHSKTYSGNPYEQYF. Written as DNA, the CDR3 is TGTGCCACACACAGTAAAACCTATAGCGGGAATCCCTACGAGCAGTACTTC.

This clone was observed a single time. The chain links TRBV18 to TRBJ1-5, with D tentatively TRBD1 (6 bases). Trimming took 1 base from V and 7 from J, leaving 8 bases between them. From germline, CDR1 is KGHSH and CDR2 LQKENI. This CDR3 has 13 residues. CDR3 nucleotide sequence: TGTGCCAGCTCACCACAGGGGGACCAGCCCCAGCATTTT. This gives the protein CASSPQGDQPQHF.

This chain uses TRBV9 with TRBJ2-2; 9 nucleotides match TRBD1. V dropped 0 bases and J dropped 7; count of bases not matched to a gene: 7. This CDR3 has 16 residues. Per the germline V gene, CDR1 is SGDLS and CDR2 is YYNGEE. The DNA for the CDR3 is TGTGCCAGCAGCGTAGACCCAACAGGGGGCGACGGGGAGCTGTTTTTT. Residues: CASSVDPTGGDGELFF.

The chain couples TRBV4-1 to TRBJ2-7, with TRBD1 matching 12 bases. V was pared by 3 bases and J by 3 bases, with 3 bases of the junction left unmatched. Germline-derived CDR1 and CDR2 are MGHRA and YSYEKL. This CDR3 has 15 amino acids. Written as DNA, the CDR3 is TGCGCCAGCAGCCAGGGACAGGGGGCGATCTACGAGCAGTACTTC. This gives the protein CASSQGQGAIYEQYF.

This sequence joins TRBV27 and TRBJ1-1; tentatively, D is TRBD1 (5 bases). The CDR3 contains 14 residues. Between the trimmed V and J ends, which lost 2 bases and 5 bases, there was a span of 12 bases. Per germline, CDR1 MNHEY and CDR2 SMNVEV (reference sequence). The CDR3 sequence is CASSLDGRVTEAFF. For the CDR3, the DNA is TGTGCCAGCAGTTTAGACGGCAGGGTGACTGAAGCTTTCTTT.